This TCR beta chain was retrieved from a study of T cell changes during pregnancy in multiple sclerosis. The CDR3 is made up of 16 amino acids. Trimming pared 0 bases from V and 0 bases from J, leaving 10 bases between. Germline CDR1 SGDLS, CDR2 YYNGEE. The assay was immunoSEQ multiplex PCR, and TCRdb's table has in-frame clones only and misses some. This repertoire shows roughly 100,000 clones, roughly 92% found once; its top ten account for 0.75% to 0.95%. The receptor comes from a female donor with multiple sclerosis, enrolled in a pregnancy study. This chain links TRBV9 with TRBJ1-3; D unclear. Sequenced here: peripheral blood, sampled after pregnancy. The CDR3 region is CASSVAQTPSGNTIYF. For the CDR3, the DNA is TGTGCCAGCAGCGTAGCTCAGACACCCTCTGGAAACACCATATATTTT. Using reference TRBV9 and TRBJ1-3 for the parts outside the CDR3, the full variable domain is DSGVTQTPKHLITATGQRVTLRCSPRSGDLSVYWYQQSLDQGLQFLIQYYNGEERAKGNILERFSAQQFPDLHSELNLSSLELGDSALYFCASSVAQTPSGNTIYFGEGSWLTVV.